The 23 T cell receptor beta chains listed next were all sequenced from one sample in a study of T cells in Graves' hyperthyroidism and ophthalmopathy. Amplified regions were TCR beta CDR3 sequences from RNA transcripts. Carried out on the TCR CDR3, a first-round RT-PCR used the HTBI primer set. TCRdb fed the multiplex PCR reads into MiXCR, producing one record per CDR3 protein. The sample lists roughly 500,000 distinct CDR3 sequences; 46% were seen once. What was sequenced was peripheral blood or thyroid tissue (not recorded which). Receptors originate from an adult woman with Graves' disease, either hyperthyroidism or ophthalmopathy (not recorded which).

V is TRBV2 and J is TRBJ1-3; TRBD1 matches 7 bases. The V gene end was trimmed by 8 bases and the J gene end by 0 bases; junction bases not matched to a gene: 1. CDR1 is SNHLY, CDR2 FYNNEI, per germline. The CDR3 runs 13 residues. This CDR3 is CASQGDSGNTIYF. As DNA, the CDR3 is TGTGCCAGCCAGGGGGACTCTGGAAACACCATATATTTT.

The CDR3 DNA follows: TGCGCCAGCAGCTTGGAAGCGGGCTACACCGGGGAGCAGTACTTC. Protein sequence: CASSLEAGYTGEQYF. The chain has TRBV5-1 and TRBJ2-7; maybe TRBD2 (6 bases). The CDR3 contains 15 residues. V lost 0 bases to trimming and J lost 7 bases, with 17 bases between them. Germline lookup yields CDR1 SGHRS and CDR2 YFSETQ.

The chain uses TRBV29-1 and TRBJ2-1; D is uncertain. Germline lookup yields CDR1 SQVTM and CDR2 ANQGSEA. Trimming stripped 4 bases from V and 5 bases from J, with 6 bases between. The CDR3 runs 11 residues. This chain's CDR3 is CSVAKNNEQFF. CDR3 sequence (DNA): TGCAGCGTTGCCAAAAACAATGAGCAGTTCTTC.

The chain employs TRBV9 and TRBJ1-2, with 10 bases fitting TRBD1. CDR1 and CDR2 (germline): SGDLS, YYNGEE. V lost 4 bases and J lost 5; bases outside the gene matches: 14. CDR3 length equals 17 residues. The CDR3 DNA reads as TGTGCCAGCAGCTCCGGGACAGGGGCCCTAAGACGGTATGGCTACACCTTC. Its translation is CASSSGTGALRRYGYTF.

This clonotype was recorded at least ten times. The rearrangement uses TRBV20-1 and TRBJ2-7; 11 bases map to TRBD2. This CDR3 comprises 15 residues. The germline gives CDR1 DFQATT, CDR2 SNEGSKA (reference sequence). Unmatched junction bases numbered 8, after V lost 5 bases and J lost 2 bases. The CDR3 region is CSAPIRLAGTYEQYF. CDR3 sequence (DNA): TGCAGTGCTCCCATTAGACTAGCGGGGACCTACGAGCAGTACTTC.

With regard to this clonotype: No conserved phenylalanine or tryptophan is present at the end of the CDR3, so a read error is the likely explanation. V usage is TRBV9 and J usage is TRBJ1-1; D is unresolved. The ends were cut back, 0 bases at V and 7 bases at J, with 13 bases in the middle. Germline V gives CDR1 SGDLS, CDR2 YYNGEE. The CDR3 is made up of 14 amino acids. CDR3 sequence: CASSVAGGDDEAFL. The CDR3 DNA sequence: TGTGCCAGCAGCGTAGCTGGCGGGGATGATGAAGCTTTCCTT.

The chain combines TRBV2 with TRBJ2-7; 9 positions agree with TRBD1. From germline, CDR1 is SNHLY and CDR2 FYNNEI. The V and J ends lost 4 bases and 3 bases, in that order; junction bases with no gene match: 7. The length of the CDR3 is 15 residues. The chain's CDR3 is CASSAQGTGFYEQYF. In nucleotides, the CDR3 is TGTGCCAGCAGTGCCCAAGGGACAGGGTTCTACGAGCAGTACTTC.

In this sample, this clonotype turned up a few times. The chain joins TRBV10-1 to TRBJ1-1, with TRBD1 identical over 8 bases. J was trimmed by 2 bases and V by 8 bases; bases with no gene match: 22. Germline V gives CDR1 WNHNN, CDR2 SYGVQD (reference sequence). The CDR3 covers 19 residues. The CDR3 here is CASRPHGTGQEASNTEAFF. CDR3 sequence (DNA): TGCGCCAGCCGACCCCATGGGACGGGACAGGAGGCTTCCAACACTGAAGCTTTCTTT.

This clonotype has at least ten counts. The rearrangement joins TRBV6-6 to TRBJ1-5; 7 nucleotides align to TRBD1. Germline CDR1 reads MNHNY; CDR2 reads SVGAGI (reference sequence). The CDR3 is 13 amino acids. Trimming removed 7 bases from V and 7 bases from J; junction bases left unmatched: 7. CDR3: CASNRQGDQPQHF. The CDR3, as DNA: TGTGCCAGCAACCGACAGGGTGACCAGCCCCAGCATTTT.

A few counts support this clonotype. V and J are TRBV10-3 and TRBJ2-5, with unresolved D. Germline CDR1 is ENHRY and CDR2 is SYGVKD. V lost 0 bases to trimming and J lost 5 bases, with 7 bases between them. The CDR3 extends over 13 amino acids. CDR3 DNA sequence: TGTGCCATCAGTGAGTCGAGTCAGGAGACCCAGTACTTC. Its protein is CAISESSQETQYF.

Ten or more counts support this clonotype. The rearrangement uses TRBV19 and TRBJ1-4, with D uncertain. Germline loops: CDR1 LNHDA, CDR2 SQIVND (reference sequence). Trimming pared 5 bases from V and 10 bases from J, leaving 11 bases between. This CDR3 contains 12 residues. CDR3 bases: TGTGCCAGTAGTCTCGACCCGGGAAAACTGTTTTTT. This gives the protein CASSLDPGKLFF. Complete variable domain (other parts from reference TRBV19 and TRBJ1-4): DGGITQSPKYLFRKEGQNVTLSCEQNLNHDAMYWYRQDPGQGLRLIYYSQIVNDFQKGDIAEGYSVSREKKESFPLTVTSAQKNPTAFYLCASSLDPGKLFFGSGTQLSVL.

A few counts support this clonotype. The CDR3 DNA sequence: TGTGCCTGGGATCTGGGAGTTGGCTATGGCTACACCTTC. The encoded protein is CAWDLGVGYGYTF. This chain links TRBV30 with TRBJ1-2; D is unresolved. The V end lost 5 bases, the J end lost 4 bases, and 14 bases lay between the germline ends. This CDR3 region has 13 residues. The germline V gene encodes CDR1 GTSNPN and CDR2 SVGIG (reference sequence). Filled out from reference TRBV30 and TRBJ1-2, the complete variable domain reads SQTIHQWPATLVQPVGSPLSLECTVEGTSNPNLYWYRQAAGRGLQLLFYSVGIGQISSEVPQNLSASRPQDRQFILSSKKLLLSDSGFYLCAWDLGVGYGYTFGSGTRLTVV.

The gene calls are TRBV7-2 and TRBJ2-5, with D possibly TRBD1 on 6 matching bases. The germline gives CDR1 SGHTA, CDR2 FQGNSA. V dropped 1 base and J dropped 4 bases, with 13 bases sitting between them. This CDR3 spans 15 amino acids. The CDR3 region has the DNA TGTGCCAGCAGCTTAGGAAACAGGGTGTCAGAGACCCAGTACTTC. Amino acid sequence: CASSLGNRVSETQYF.

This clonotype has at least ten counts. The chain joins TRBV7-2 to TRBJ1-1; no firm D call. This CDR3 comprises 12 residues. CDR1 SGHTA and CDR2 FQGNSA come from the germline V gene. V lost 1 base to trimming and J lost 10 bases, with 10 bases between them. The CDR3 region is CASSLGGDVAFF. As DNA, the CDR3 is TGTGCCAGCAGCTTAGGTGGTGATGTAGCTTTCTTT.

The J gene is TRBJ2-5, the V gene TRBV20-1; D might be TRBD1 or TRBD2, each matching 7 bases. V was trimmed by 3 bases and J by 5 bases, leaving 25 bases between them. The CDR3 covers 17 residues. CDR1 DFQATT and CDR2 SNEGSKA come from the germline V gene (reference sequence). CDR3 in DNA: TGCAGTGCTAGGCCAGGGGGGCGCGGCGGGAGAGGGGAGACCCAGTACTTC. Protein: CSARPGGRGGRGETQYF.

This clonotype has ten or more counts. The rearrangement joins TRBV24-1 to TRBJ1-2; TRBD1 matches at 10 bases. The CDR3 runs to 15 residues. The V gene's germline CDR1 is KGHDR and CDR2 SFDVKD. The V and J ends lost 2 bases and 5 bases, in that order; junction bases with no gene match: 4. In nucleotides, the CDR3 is TGTGCCACCAGTGATTGGGACAGGGGCCAATATGGCTACACCTTC. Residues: CATSDWDRGQYGYTF.

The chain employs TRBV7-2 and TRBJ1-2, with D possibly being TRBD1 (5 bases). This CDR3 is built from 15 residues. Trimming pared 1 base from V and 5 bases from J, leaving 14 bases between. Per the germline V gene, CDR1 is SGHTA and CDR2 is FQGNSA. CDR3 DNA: TGTGCCAGCAGCTTAGTCGGGGGTCCCGGGTATGGCTACACCTTC. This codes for CASSLVGGPGYGYTF.

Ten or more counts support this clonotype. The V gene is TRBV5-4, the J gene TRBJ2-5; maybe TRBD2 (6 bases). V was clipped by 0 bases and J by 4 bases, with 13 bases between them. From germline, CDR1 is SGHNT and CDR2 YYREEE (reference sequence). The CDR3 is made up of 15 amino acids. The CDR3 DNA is TGTGCCAGCAGCTTGGGCGGAGGGGTGGGAGAGACCCAGTACTTC. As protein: CASSLGGGVGETQYF.

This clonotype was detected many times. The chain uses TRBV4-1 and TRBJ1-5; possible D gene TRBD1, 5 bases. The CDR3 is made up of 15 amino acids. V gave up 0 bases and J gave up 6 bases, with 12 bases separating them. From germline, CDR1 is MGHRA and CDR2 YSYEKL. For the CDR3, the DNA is TGCGCCAGCAGCCAAGAGCGGGACGTCGTTCAGCCCCAGCATTTT. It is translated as CASSQERDVVQPQHF.

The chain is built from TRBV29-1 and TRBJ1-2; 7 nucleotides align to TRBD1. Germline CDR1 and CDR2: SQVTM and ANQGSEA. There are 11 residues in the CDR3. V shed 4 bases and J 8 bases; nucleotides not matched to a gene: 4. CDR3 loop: CSVATGDGYTF. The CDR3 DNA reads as TGCAGCGTTGCTACAGGGGACGGCTACACCTTC.

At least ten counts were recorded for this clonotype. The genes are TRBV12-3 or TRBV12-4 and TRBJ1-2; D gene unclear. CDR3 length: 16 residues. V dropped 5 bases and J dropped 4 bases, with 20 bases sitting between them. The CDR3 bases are TGTGCCAGCAGTCCAGAGCGGGGAAGAGCCCTCTATGGCTACACCTTC. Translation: CASSPERGRALYGYTF.

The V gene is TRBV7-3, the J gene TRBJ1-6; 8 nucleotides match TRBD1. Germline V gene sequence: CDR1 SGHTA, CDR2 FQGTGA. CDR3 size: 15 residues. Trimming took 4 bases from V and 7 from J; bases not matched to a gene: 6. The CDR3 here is CASSSEYRGNSPLHF. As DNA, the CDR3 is TGTGCCAGCAGCTCTGAATACAGGGGGAATTCACCCCTCCACTTT.

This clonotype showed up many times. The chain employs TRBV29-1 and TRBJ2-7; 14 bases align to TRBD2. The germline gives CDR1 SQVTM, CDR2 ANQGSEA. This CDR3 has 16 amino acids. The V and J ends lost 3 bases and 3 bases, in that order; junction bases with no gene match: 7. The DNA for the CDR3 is TGCAGCGTTGACCCGGGACTAGCGGGAGAAGGCTACGAGCAGTACTTC. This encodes CSVDPGLAGEGYEQYF.